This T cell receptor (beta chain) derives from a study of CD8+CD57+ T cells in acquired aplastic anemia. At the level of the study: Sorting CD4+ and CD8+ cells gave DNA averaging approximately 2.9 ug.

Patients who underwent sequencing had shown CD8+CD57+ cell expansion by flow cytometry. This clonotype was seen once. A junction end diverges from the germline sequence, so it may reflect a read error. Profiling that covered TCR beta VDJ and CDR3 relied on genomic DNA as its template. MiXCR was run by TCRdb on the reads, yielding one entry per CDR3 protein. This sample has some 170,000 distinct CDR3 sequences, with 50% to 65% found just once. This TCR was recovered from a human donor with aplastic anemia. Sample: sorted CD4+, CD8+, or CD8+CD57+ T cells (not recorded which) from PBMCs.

The CDR3 sequence is CASSRPGGNEQLF. The DNA of the CDR3 is TGTGCCAGCAGCCGCCCGGGGGGCAATGAGCAGCTCTTC. V is TRBV7-3 and J is TRBJ2-1; weak D call: TRBD2 (7 bases). This CDR3 contains 13 residues. Per germline, CDR1 SGHTA and CDR2 FQGTGA.